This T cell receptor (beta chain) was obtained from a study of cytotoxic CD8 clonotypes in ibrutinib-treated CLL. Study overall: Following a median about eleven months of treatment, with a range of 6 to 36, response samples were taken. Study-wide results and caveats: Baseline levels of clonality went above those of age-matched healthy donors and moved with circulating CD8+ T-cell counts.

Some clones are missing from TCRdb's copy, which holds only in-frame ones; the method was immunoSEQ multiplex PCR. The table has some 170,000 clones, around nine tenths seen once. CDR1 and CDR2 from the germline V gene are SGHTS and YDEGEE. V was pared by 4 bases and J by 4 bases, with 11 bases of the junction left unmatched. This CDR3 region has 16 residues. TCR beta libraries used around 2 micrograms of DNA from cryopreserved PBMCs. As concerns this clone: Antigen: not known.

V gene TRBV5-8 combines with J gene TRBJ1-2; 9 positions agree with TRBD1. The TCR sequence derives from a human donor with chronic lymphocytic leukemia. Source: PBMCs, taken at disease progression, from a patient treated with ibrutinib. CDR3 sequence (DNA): TGTGCCAGCAGCCAGCTGAACAGGGGGCGTTTCTATGGCTACACCTTC. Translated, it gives CASSQLNRGRFYGYTF.